These T cell receptor beta chains were read from a single sample in a study of blood T cell repertoires in COVID-19. The table came from immunoSEQ multiplex PCR; TCRdb's copy has only in-frame clones and leaves some out. The repertoire consists of around 96,000 clones, with about 95% occurring once and the leading ten covering around 4.2%. Sample: peripheral blood. Receptor source: a human donor with active COVID-19. The donor label of this sample is uncertain. Both conserved end residues are part of each CDR3. The order of the fields is clone size, D gene, J gene, V gene, CDR3 protein, CDR3 DNA. The D gene is left open where the match is weak. Size tells how often a clone was seen (once, few, many) or the class of an expanded clone, and some rows leave it out.

>-|TRBD2|TRBJ2-2|TRBV18
CASSPPSGGGTGELFF
TGTGCCAGCTCACCACCTTCGGGAGGCGGGACCGGGGAGCTGTTTTTT
>-|TRBD1|TRBJ2-7|TRBV10-3
CAISGDRGQPEQYF
TGTGCCATCAGTGGGGACAGGGGGCAACCCGAGCAGTACTTC
>once|TRBD2|TRBJ2-3|TRBV13
CASSLTSGGLKKRTDTQYF
TGTGCCAGCAGCCTGACTAGCGGGGGCCTAAAAAAACGCACAGATACGCAGTATTTT
>-|TRBD1|TRBJ1-2|TRBV29-1
CSAGQGRGYTF
TGCAGCGCTGGACAGGGAAGGGGCTACACCTTC
>-|TRBD2|TRBJ2-5|TRBV6-2/TRBV6-3
CASSLRTSVWETQYF
TGTGCCAGCAGCCTCCGGACTAGCGTGTGGGAGACCCAGTACTTC
>-|-|TRBJ2-3|TRBV15
CATTPGNRGTDTQYF
TGTGCCACCACGCCGGGGAACCGCGGCACAGATACGCAGTATTTT
>-|-|TRBJ1-1|TRBV3-1/TRBV3-2
CASSQLQGNTEAFF
TGTGCCAGCAGCCAACTACAGGGGAACACTGAAGCTTTCTTT
>-|TRBD1|TRBJ1-2|TRBV29-1
CSAAGQGPPYGYTF
TGCAGCGCCGCAGGACAGGGACCCCCCTATGGCTACACCTTC
>-|-|TRBJ2-5|TRBV15
CATSRAHYNRAQETQYF
TGTGCCACCAGCAGAGCCCACTACAACAGGGCCCAAGAGACCCAGTACTTC
>few|-|TRBJ1-6|TRBV12-3/TRBV12-4
CASRQGMNSPLHF
TGTGCCAGCAGACAGGGTATGAATTCACCCCTCCACTTT
>-|-|TRBJ1-3|TRBV11-3
CASSLALSGAGNTIYF
TGTGCCAGCAGCTTAGCCCTCAGTGGAGCGGGAAACACCATATATTTT
>-|-|TRBJ1-1|TRBV19
CASSGIGDLNTEAFF
TGTGCCAGTAGTGGAATAGGGGATCTGAACACTGAAGCTTTCTTT
>-|TRBD1|TRBJ1-1|TRBV5-8
CASSLGSGGRTEAFF
TGTGCCAGCAGCTTGGGGTCAGGGGGCCGGACTGAAGCTTTCTTT
>-|-|TRBJ1-2|TRBV4-1
CASRDYRERYTF
TGCGCCAGCAGAGACTACAGGGAGCGCTACACCTTC
>-|-|TRBJ2-1|TRBV5-4
CASSLSGALSNEQFF
TGTGCCAGCAGCTTGTCTGGGGCCTTGTCCAATGAGCAGTTCTTC
>-|-|TRBJ1-1|TRBV9
CASSVDSNTEAFF
TGTGCCAGCAGCGTAGACAGTAACACTGAAGCTTTCTTT
>-|-|TRBJ2-5|TRBV5-1
CASSASQETQYF
TGCGCCAGCAGCGCCAGTCAAGAGACCCAGTACTTC
>-|-|TRBJ1-2|TRBV18
CASSSGLDYGYTF
TGTGCCAGCTCATCCGGACTGGACTATGGCTACACCTTC
>-|TRBD1|TRBJ2-7|TRBV19
CASRGVGQGNEQYF
TGTGCCAGTAGGGGCGTTGGACAGGGGAACGAGCAGTACTTC
>-|-|TRBJ2-5|TRBV5-4
CASSFGETQYF
TGTGCCAGCAGCTTCGGGGAGACCCAGTACTTC
>-|-|TRBJ1-1|TRBV11-3
CASSLRGGSTEAFF
TGTGCCAGCAGCTTACGGGGGGGCTCCACTGAAGCTTTCTTT
>-|-|TRBJ1-2|TRBV25-1
CASRSGGQIGYTF
TGTGCCAGCAGGTCGGGTGGACAAATTGGCTACACCTTC
>-|-|TRBJ2-3|TRBV3-1/TRBV3-2
CASSQMGLHAGDTQYF
TGTGCCAGCAGCCAAATGGGGCTACATGCTGGAGATACGCAGTATTTT
>-|TRBD1|TRBJ1-6|TRBV6-5
CASRKQGSNSPLHF
TGTGCCAGCAGAAAACAGGGGAGTAATTCACCCCTCCACTTT
>-|-|TRBJ2-3|TRBV2
CADRSPSTDTQYF
TGTGCCGATAGAAGCCCTAGCACAGATACGCAGTATTTT
>-|-|TRBJ2-6|TRBV5-6
CASRLSGVSGANVLTF
TGTGCCAGCCGCCTATCAGGGGTCTCTGGGGCCAACGTCCTGACTTTC
>-|-|TRBJ1-5|TRBV7-9
CASSPDSGWNQPQHF
TGTGCCAGCAGCCCGGACTCTGGGTGGAATCAGCCCCAGCATTTT
>-|-|TRBJ2-6|TRBV4-3
CASSQAISDFSGANVLTF
TGCGCCAGCAGCCAAGCGATTAGCGACTTCTCTGGGGCCAACGTCCTGACTTTC
>-|TRBD2|TRBJ2-1|TRBV28
CASSGMGALTSGSLNEQFF
TGTGCCAGCAGTGGGATGGGGGCCCTGACTAGCGGGAGTTTGAATGAGCAGTTCTTC
>-|-|TRBJ2-5|TRBV10-3
CAISLGASGETQYF
TGTGCCATCAGTTTGGGCGCCTCGGGGGAGACCCAGTACTTC
>-|-|TRBJ1-2|TRBV2
CASSSGAQGYTF
TGTGCCAGTTCCTCAGGGGCGCAGGGCTACACCTTC
>-|-|TRBJ2-6|TRBV5-4
CASSPRVVAGANVLTF
TGTGCCAGCAGCCCCCGGGTGGTGGCTGGGGCCAACGTCCTGACTTTC
>-|TRBD1|TRBJ2-3|TRBV7-2
CASSSKGQFGSDTQYF
TGTGCCAGCAGCTCGAAGGGACAGTTTGGTTCAGATACGCAGTATTTT
>-|-|TRBJ1-3|TRBV19
CASTEASFGSGNTIYF
TGTGCCAGTACCGAGGCCTCATTCGGCTCTGGAAACACCATATATTTT
>-|-|TRBJ1-3|TRBV10-3
CAISESKTESGNTIYF
TGTGCCATCAGTGAGTCAAAGACAGAGTCTGGAAACACCATATATTTT
>-|TRBD1|TRBJ2-1|TRBV6-5
CASRGTGGTYNEQFF
TGTGCCAGCAGGGGTACAGGGGGGACATACAATGAGCAGTTCTTC
>-|TRBD1|TRBJ1-6|TRBV27
CASSGTGGGSPLHF
TGTGCCAGCTCTGGGACAGGGGGCGGTTCACCCCTCCACTTT
>once|-|TRBJ2-7|TRBV19
CASSGDYEQYF
TGTGCCAGTAGTGGAGACTACGAGCAGTACTTC
>-|-|TRBJ2-7|TRBV7-9
CASSEGQGKVYEQYF
TGTGCCAGCAGCGAAGGGCAGGGGAAGGTTTACGAGCAGTACTTC
>-|TRBD1|TRBJ2-3|TRBV10-1
CASSESPGGTDTQYF
TGCGCCAGCAGTGAGTCCCCAGGGGGAACAGATACGCAGTATTTT